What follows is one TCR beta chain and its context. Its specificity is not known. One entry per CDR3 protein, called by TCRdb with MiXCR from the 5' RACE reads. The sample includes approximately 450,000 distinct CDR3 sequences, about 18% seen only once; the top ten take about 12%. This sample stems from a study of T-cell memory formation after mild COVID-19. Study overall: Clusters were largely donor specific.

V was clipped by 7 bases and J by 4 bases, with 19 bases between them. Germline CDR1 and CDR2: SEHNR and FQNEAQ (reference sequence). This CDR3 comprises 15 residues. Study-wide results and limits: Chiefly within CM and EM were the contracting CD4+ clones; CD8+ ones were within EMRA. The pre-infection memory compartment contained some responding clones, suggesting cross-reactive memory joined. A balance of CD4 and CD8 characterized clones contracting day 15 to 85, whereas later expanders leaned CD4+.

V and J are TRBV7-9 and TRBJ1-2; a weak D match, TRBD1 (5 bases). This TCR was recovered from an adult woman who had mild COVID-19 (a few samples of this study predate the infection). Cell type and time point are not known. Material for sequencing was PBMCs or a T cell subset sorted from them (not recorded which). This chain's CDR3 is CASTSSTPGGYGYTF. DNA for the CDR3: TGTGCCAGCACCTCTAGCACACCCGGGGGCTATGGCTACACCTTC.